This TCR beta chain originates from a study of T cells expressing NK-cell markers. The overall study: Repertoires of TCR beta were obtained from T cells sorted as CD3+CD56+NKG2C+, CD3+CD56+NKG2C- and CD3+CD56-NKG2C+.

The CDR3 runs to 15 residues. Looked up from germline, CDR1 is ENHRY and CDR2 is SYGVKD. Generation of TCR beta cDNA was performed by 5'RACE template switching incorporating UMIs. TCRdb re-analyzed the 5' RACE reads; it lists each CDR3 protein once, without DNA. The listing contains about 110,000 distinct CDR3 sequences. The sequence came from a woman aged 18-70 years in good health. Input material: blood T cells: a sorted CD56 or NKG2C T cell subset, CD4+ or CD8+ T cells, or bulk PBMC T cells (not recorded which). The chain has TRBV10-3 and TRBJ1-5. CDR3 loop: CAISESRQQYQPQHF.